This TCR beta chain comes out of a study of blood T cell repertoires in COVID-19. Libraries were prepared by immunoSEQ multiplex PCR; TCRdb keeps only in-frame clonotypes and omits some of them. In the table there are more than 250,000 clones, roughly nine tenths of which are singletons. This clone came up once. This CDR3 is 14 amino acids long. Per germline, CDR1 SGDLS and CDR2 YYNGEE. Trimming removed 1 base at V and 6 bases at J, with 11 bases between. This sequence was found in a man between 18 and 29 years old with active or convalescent COVID-19. The gene calls are TRBV9 and TRBJ2-1; D is perhaps TRBD2 (6 bases). The sequenced sample consisted of peripheral blood. CDR3 DNA sequence: TGTGCCAGCAGCGTAAGTGGAGGGCTCAATGAGCAGTTCTTC. It translates to CASSVSGGLNEQFF.